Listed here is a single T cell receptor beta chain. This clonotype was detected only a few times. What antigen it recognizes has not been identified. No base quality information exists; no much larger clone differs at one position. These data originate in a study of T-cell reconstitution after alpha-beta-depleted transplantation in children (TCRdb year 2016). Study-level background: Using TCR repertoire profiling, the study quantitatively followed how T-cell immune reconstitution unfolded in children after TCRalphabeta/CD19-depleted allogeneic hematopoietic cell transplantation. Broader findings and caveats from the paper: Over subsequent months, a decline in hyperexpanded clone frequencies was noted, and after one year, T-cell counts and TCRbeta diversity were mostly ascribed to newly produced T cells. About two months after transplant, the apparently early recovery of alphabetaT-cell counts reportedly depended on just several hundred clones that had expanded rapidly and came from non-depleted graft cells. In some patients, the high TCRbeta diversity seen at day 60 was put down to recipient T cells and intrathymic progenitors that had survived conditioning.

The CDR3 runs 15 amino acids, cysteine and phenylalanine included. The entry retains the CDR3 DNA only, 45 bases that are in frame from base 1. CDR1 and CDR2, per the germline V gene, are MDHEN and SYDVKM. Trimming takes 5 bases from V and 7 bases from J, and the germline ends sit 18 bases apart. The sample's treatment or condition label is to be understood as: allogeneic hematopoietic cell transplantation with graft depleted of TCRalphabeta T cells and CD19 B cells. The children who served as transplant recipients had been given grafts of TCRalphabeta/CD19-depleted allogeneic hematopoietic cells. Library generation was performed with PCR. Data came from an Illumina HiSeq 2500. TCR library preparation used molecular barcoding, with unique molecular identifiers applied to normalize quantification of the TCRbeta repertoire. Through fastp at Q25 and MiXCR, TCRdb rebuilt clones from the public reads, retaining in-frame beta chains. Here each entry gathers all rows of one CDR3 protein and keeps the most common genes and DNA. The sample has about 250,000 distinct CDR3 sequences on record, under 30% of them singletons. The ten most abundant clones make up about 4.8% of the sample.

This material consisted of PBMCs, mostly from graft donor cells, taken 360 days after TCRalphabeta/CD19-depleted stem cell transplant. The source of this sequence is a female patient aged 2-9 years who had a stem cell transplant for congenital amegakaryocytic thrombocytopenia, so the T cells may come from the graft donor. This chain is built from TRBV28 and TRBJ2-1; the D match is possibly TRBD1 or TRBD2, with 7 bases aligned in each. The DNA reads TGTGCCAGCAGTCCGCTGGGGCAGGGGGGGAATGAGCAGTTCTTC. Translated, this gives CASSPLGQGGNEQFF.